One sample yielded the 9 T cell receptor beta chains listed below, sequenced in a study of T cell repertoires in cytomegalovirus infection. These receptors lack a known antigen. TCRdb re-derived calls from the reads in MiXCR, one entry per CDR3 protein. The sample yields roughly 110,000 distinct CDR3 sequences, 30% to 35% seen once. This specimen consisted of CD8+ T cells from cultured PBMCs, obtained from culture after CMV antigen stimulation. The receptor set was obtained from a human donor in good health (CMV status not recorded). Some clones in this sample may be carry-over from other donors' samples.

The chain carries TRBV7-3 and TRBJ1-2; D gene unclear. Germline V CDR1 and CDR2: SGHTA, FQGTGA. The CDR3 runs to 12 residues. Trimming took off 2 bases at V and 6 bases at J, with 7 bases between the two ends. CDR3 nucleotide sequence: TGTGCCAGCAGCTTAGGGCTTAATGGCTACACCTTC. Amino acids: CASSLGLNGYTF.

This clonotype showed up just a few times. CDR3 DNA sequence: TGTGCCACCAGTGATAAGGACAGGGGGTTTACGGAGGGGGCCAACGTCCTGACTTTC. It yields the protein CATSDKDRGFTEGANVLTF. The chain combines TRBV24-1 with TRBJ2-6; 10 bases match TRBD1. The germline gives CDR1 KGHDR, CDR2 SFDVKD. The CDR3 consists of 19 residues. The V gene end was trimmed by 3 bases and the J gene end by 4 bases; junction bases not matched to a gene: 11.

This chain joins TRBV4-1 and TRBJ2-7; D may be TRBD1 (6 bases). From germline, CDR1 is MGHRA and CDR2 YSYEKL. V lost 4 bases and J 2 bases, leaving 9 bases between the germline ends. This CDR3 comprises 13 residues. CDR3 in DNA: TGCGCCAGCAGCCTCCGACAGGCCTACGAGCAGTACTTC. Translated, it gives CASSLRQAYEQYF.

This clonotype was recorded only once. The genes are TRBV7-9 and TRBJ2-7; 11 nucleotides line up with TRBD1. J lost 4 bases, V lost 1 base, and 3 bases had no gene match. Germline values: CDR1 SEHNR, CDR2 FQNEAQ (reference sequence). This CDR3 comprises 15 residues. The CDR3 protein is CASSLVGTGGYEQYF. The CDR3 DNA is TGTGCCAGCAGCTTAGTAGGGACAGGGGGATACGAGCAGTACTTC.

The chain joins TRBV7-2 to TRBJ1-1; 8 nucleotides align to TRBD1. This CDR3 contains 15 residues. The trim removed 2 bases at V and 6 bases at J, leaving 8 bases unmatched. Germline V gene lookup returns CDR1 SGHTA and CDR2 FQGNSA. The CDR3 DNA is TGTGCCAGCAGCTTACCGGGACAGGCAAGACCTGAAGCTTTCTTT. Translating gives CASSLPGQARPEAFF.

V and J are TRBV19 and TRBJ1-1; D not resolved. CDR1 is LNHDA and CDR2 is SQIVND in the germline V gene (reference sequence). The CDR3 has 14 residues. V dropped 1 base and J dropped 0 bases, with 6 bases sitting between them. As DNA, the CDR3 is TGTGCCAGTAGTATAGGCCCGATGAACACTGAAGCTTTCTTT. Its translation: CASSIGPMNTEAFF.

The V and J genes are TRBV4-1 and TRBJ2-2; D possibly corresponds to TRBD2 (5 bases). Trimming left V 0 bases short and J 4 bases short, with 12 bases between. In germline, CDR1 is MGHRA, CDR2 YSYEKL. The CDR3 extends over 16 amino acids. This CDR3 reads CASSQDPGEITGELFF. The CDR3 nucleotides are TGCGCCAGCAGCCAAGATCCCGGGGAAATCACCGGGGAGCTGTTTTTT.

The chain couples TRBV6-1 to TRBJ2-1, with D unclear. Germline V gene lookup returns CDR1 MNHNS and CDR2 SASEGT. CDR3 length: 12 residues. V was shortened by 9 bases and J by 2 bases, with 8 bases between the two germline ends. Here the CDR3 DNA reads TGTGCCAGTGGGTTTGCCTACAATGAGCAGTTCTTC. Translation gives CASGFAYNEQFF.

This clonotype was picked up a small number of times. The chain is built from TRBV7-2 and TRBJ2-1; 9 bases are shared with TRBD2. Germline CDR1 SGHTA, CDR2 FQGNSA. After removal of 2 bases from V and 7 bases from J, the junction contained 6 bases not matched to a gene. CDR3 length equals 15 residues. For the CDR3, the DNA is TGTGCCAGCAGCTTATTCGGCGGGGGGGCTAATGAGCAGTTCTTC. The encoded protein is CASSLFGGGANEQFF.